Listed below are T cell receptor beta chains from one sample, sequenced in a study of radiation and T cells in renal cell carcinoma. The assay was immunoSEQ multiplex PCR, and TCRdb's table has in-frame clones only and misses some. The table has approximately 40,000 clones, about 82% seen once. Here the sequenced sample was blood, taken from a patient whose treatment included radiotherapy and nephrectomy. The origin of the receptors is a woman in her seventies with renal cell carcinoma. The CDR3 runs from the conserved cysteine through the conserved F or W. The order of the fields is CDR3 DNA, CDR3 protein, V gene, CDR3 length, clone size, D gene, J gene. D genes are given only for firm matches. Size values are once, few and many counts, or a class for expanded clones, and some rows have none.

TGCGCCAGCAGCTTGGTGTGGGGGATGACAGATACGCAGTATTTT | CASSLVWGMTDTQYF | TRBV5-1 | 15 | . | . | TRBJ2-3
TGTGCCAGCAGTACAGGGTTCGACACTGAAGCTTTCTTT | CASSTGFDTEAFF | TRBV2 | 13 | . | . | TRBJ1-1
TGTGCCAGCACACTATGGGTACTTCACACCGGGGAGCTGTTTTTT | CASTLWVLHTGELFF | TRBV5-6 | 15 | . | . | TRBJ2-2
TGTGCCAGCAGTGACGCTCGCGGGGGTCCAGATACGCAGTATTTT | CASSDARGGPDTQYF | TRBV2 | 15 | once | TRBD2 | TRBJ2-3
TGTGCCAGCAGCTTAAGGTTAAACAGAGGAGACACCGGGGAGCTGTTTTTT | CASSLRLNRGDTGELFF | TRBV7-9 | 17 | . | . | TRBJ2-2
TGTGCCAGCAGCCACGGACTAATATACAATGAGCAGTTCTTC | CASSHGLIYNEQFF | TRBV5-8 | 14 | . | . | TRBJ2-1
TGTGCCAGCAGCTTAGCGCCAGCTAATCAAGAGACCCAGTACTTC | CASSLAPANQETQYF | TRBV11-2 | 15 | . | . | TRBJ2-5
TGTGCCAGCAGTGAGAGACTAGCGGGGGTTCGGGGAAACATTCAGTACTTC | CASSERLAGVRGNIQYF | TRBV6-1 | 17 | . | TRBD2 | TRBJ2-4
TGTGCCAGCAGTTACTCGGGACTAGCGGCTCCTGAGACCCAGTACTTC | CASSYSGLAAPETQYF | TRBV6-5 | 16 | . | TRBD2 | TRBJ2-5
TGTGCCAGCAGCCTGGGGACAGGGTGGTACACCGGGGAGCTGTTTTTT | CASSLGTGWYTGELFF | TRBV11-3 | 16 | once | TRBD1 | TRBJ2-2
TGTGCCAGTAGTATAGGGTTGGGAAACCCTCAGCCCCAGCATTTT | CASSIGLGNPQPQHF | TRBV19 | 15 | . | . | TRBJ1-5
TGTGCCAGCAGACCGACAGGGGGCCTAGAGACCCAGTACTTC | CASRPTGGLETQYF | TRBV6-5 | 14 | few | TRBD1 | TRBJ2-5
TGTGCCAGCAGCTCGGGGTTTACCTATGGCTACACCTTC | CASSSGFTYGYTF | TRBV5-6 | 13 | . | . | TRBJ1-2
TGTGCCAGCAGCTTGGCGTCTAGCGGGGAAGCCGGGGAGCTGTTTTTT | CASSLASSGEAGELFF | TRBV5-4 | 16 | . | TRBD2 | TRBJ2-2
TGTGCCTGGAGTGTGGGAGGAGGCACAGATACGCAGTATTTT | CAWSVGGGTDTQYF | TRBV30 | 14 | . | . | TRBJ2-3
TGTGCCAGCAGCTTTGGATCCTACTATGGCTACACCTTC | CASSFGSYYGYTF | TRBV5-6 | 13 | . | . | TRBJ1-2